The present entry profiles one T cell receptor beta chain with its context. Its antigen is not known. This sample is drawn from a study of cytomegalovirus exposure and HLA in healthy donors. Regarding the study as a whole: When a later analysis compared HLA-associated TCR beta chains with equally common others, the HLA-associated chains turned out to be more clonally expanded and to have lower generation probabilities. Information on immune exposure was restricted to one variable (CMV serostatus).

Researchers ran the PCR with 60 Vbeta and 13 Jbeta primers. Profiled with immunoSEQ multiplex PCR; TCRdb holds only in-frame clones, not every one. The data show 130,000 to 150,000 clones, roughly 76% seen once. With 2 bases removed from V and 4 bases from J, the gap between germline ends came to 11 bases. CDR1 and CDR2 from the germline V gene are KGHSH and LQKENI. The CDR3 extends over 15 amino acids. The TCR comes from a man aged 18 to 29 in good health and CMV-seronegative. The genes are TRBV18 and TRBJ2-2, with D perhaps TRBD1 (5 bases). What was sequenced was PBMCs. CDR3 amino acids: CASSPSQGSTGELFF. DNA of the CDR3: TGTGCCAGCTCACCATCCCAGGGAAGCACCGGGGAGCTGTTTTTT. The complete variable domain, with remaining parts taken from reference TRBV18 and TRBJ2-2, reads NAGVMQNPRHLVRRRGQEARLRCSPMKGHSHVYWYRQLPEEGLKFMVYLQKENIIDESGMPKERFSAEFPKEGPSILRIQQVVRGDSAAYFCASSPSQGSTGELFFGEGSRLTVL.